The next 23 T cell receptor beta chains were all read from a single sample in a study of early T cells in non-severe SARS-CoV-2 infection. TCRdb passed the 5' RACE reads through MiXCR, listing each CDR3 protein once. Of 70,000 to 95,000 distinct CDR3 sequences in the sample, roughly 15% were seen once. Sequencing was carried out using whole blood. All receptors come from an adult who was a healthcare worker with PCR-confirmed SARS-CoV-2 infection or an uninfected control (not recorded which).

This clonotype occurred many times. The gene calls are TRBV29-1 and TRBJ2-5; TRBD1 or TRBD2 may be the D gene (5 bases each). The V gene lost 4 bases and the J gene lost 7 bases, with 19 bases spanning the gap. CDR3 length: 14 residues. From germline, CDR1 is SQVTM and CDR2 ANQGSEA. The CDR3 coding sequence is TGCAGCGTTGTTAGGGACCGAGCCCATCGGACCCAGTACTTC. This encodes CSVVRDRAHRTQYF.

The gene calls are TRBV20-1 and TRBJ2-3; D not certain. CDR3 length: 11 amino acids. Trimming cost V 1 base and J 1 base, with 0 bases left between them. Germline loops: CDR1 DFQATT, CDR2 SNEGSKA (reference sequence). DNA for the CDR3: TGCAGTGCTAGAGGCACAGATACGCAGTATTTT. Residues: CSARGTDTQYF.

The chain employs TRBV4-1 and TRBJ2-5; D is perhaps TRBD1 or TRBD2 (7 bases each). The CDR3 consists of 15 residues. V dropped 0 bases and J dropped 5 bases, with 13 bases sitting between them. Germline-derived CDR1 and CDR2 are MGHRA and YSYEKL. CDR3 in amino acids: CASSQDQGGQETQYF. In DNA form, the CDR3 reads TGCGCCAGCAGCCAAGATCAGGGGGGGCAGGAGACCCAGTACTTC.

J is TRBJ1-2 and V is TRBV2; D not certain. This CDR3 region has 14 residues. The germline V and J ends were trimmed by 1 base and 4 bases, with 10 bases remaining between them. Germline V gives CDR1 SNHLY, CDR2 FYNNEI. CDR3 in DNA: TGTGCCAGCAGTGAAGGGTCCCAGCTCTATGGCTACACCTTC. Its translation is CASSEGSQLYGYTF.

On this clonotype: Its ends do not fully match the called genes, so a read error is possible. This rearrangement joins TRBV5-8 to TRBJ2-3, with 12 bases aligning to TRBD2. The CDR3 loop spans 15 amino acids. Germline assignment: CDR1 SGHTS and CDR2 YDEGEE. The CDR3 sequence is CASSLLAGGTYTQYF. The CDR3, as DNA: TGTGCCAGCAGCTTACTAGCGGGGGGCACATATACGCAGTATTTT.

CDR3 amino acids: CASTPHRDGNTIYF. The DNA for the CDR3 is TGTGCCAGCACTCCCCACAGGGATGGAAACACCATATATTTT. The rearrangement links TRBV11-2 to TRBJ1-3, with D perhaps TRBD1 (6 bases). Trimming cost V 7 bases and J 3 bases, with 13 bases left between them. The CDR3 has 14 residues. The germline gives CDR1 SGHAT, CDR2 FQNNGV.

This clonotype came up a few times. V gene TRBV7-2 combines with J gene TRBJ1-5; maybe TRBD1 (6 bases). CDR3 length: 15 amino acids. Trimming removed 5 bases from V and 5 bases from J, with 16 bases in between. Germline loops: CDR1 SGHTA, CDR2 FQGNSA. The CDR3 reads CASSEGGWGDQPQHF. As DNA, the CDR3 is TGTGCCAGCAGCGAAGGGGGTTGGGGCGATCAGCCCCAGCATTTT.

This clonotype has only a few counts. This chain uses TRBV19 with TRBJ1-4; D is possibly TRBD1 (6 bases). V lost 3 bases and J lost 4, with 12 bases in between. CDR1 LNHDA and CDR2 SQIVND come from the germline V gene (reference sequence). The CDR3 runs 15 residues. CDR3 amino acids: CASSIRQARNEKLFF. The CDR3 DNA is TGTGCCAGTAGTATTCGACAGGCCCGTAATGAAAAACTGTTTTTT.

The V and J genes are TRBV9 and TRBJ2-5; D gene unclear. The CDR3 runs 13 residues. Trimming pared 3 bases from V and 4 bases from J, leaving 10 bases between. From germline, CDR1 is SGDLS and CDR2 YYNGEE. Here the CDR3 reads CASSAPGSETQYF. The CDR3 region has the DNA TGTGCCAGCAGCGCCCCCGGGTCAGAGACCCAGTACTTC.

This clonotype was seen many times. This chain uses TRBV29-1 with TRBJ2-3; TRBD2 matches 11 bases. Germline V gene data show CDR1 as SQVTM and CDR2 as ANQGSEA. The CDR3 covers 13 residues. With V trimmed by 5 bases and J by 14 bases, 12 bases remained unmatched. The CDR3 reads CSVSSGSGGAGYF. Here the CDR3 DNA reads TGCAGCGTTTCCTCAGGTAGCGGGGGGGCCGGGTATTTT.

This clonotype was detected a few times. This chain connects TRBV12-3 or TRBV12-4 to TRBJ2-2; 11 nucleotides align to TRBD1. This CDR3 has 16 residues. V lost 6 bases to trimming and J lost 4 bases; unmatched junction nucleotides: 7. DNA of the CDR3: TGTGCCAGCAGCCGCGGACAGGGGGCCGGCACCGGGGAGCTGTTTTTT. This translates into CASSRGQGAGTGELFF.

The chain links TRBV6-1 to TRBJ2-7; 9 bases line up with TRBD1. The CDR3 has 15 amino acids. CDR1 and CDR2 (germline): MNHNS, SASEGT. CDR3 DNA: TGTGGCAGCAGCAAATTCGGGACAGGGAACTACGAGCAGTACGTC. It yields the protein CGSSKFGTGNYEQYV.

V gene TRBV10-2 combines with J gene TRBJ2-5; 9 bases match TRBD2. The CDR3 runs to 13 residues. Per germline, CDR1 WSHSY and CDR2 SAAADI. J gave up 10 bases and V 4 bases, and 7 bases lay outside the gene matches. CDR3 protein: CASSGRGLAIQYF. The CDR3 bases are TGCGCCAGCAGTGGGAGGGGACTAGCTATCCAGTACTTC.

The rearrangement uses TRBV9 and TRBJ2-3; D tentatively reads TRBD1 or TRBD2 (5 bases each). V lost 2 bases and J 0 bases, leaving 13 bases between the germline ends. This CDR3 region has 16 residues. The germline V gene has CDR1 SGDLS and CDR2 YYNGEE. The CDR3 nucleotides are TGTGCCAGCAGCGTTAGACCGGGACGGAGCACAGATACGCAGTATTTT. Translation: CASSVRPGRSTDTQYF.

This clonotype was counted ten times or more. The chain combines TRBV11-2 with TRBJ2-5; TRBD1 aligns across 8 bases. Germline V lookup: CDR1 SGHAT, CDR2 FQNNGV. The CDR3 runs 17 residues. V dropped 1 base and J dropped 2; count of bases not matched to a gene: 9. CDR3 bases: TGTGCCAGCAGCTTAGCCCAGGGGGACAGGATACAAGAGACCCAGTACTTC. It translates to CASSLAQGDRIQETQYF.

This clonotype occurred many times. CDR3 protein: CASSRGTSPSNEQFF. CDR3 coding DNA: TGTGCCAGCAGCCGAGGGACTAGTCCAAGCAATGAGCAGTTCTTC. This chain connects TRBV11-2 to TRBJ2-1, with 8 bases that match TRBD2. CDR3 length: 15 residues. Germline CDR1 SGHAT, CDR2 FQNNGV. J lost 6 bases, V lost 5 bases, and 9 bases had no gene match.

This clonotype was recorded a few times. The chain links TRBV12-3 or TRBV12-4 to TRBJ1-5; no firm D call. CDR3 size: 14 residues. Trimming removed 0 bases from V and 0 bases from J, with 3 bases in between. The CDR3, as DNA: TGTGCCAGCAGTTTAGCGGATAGCAATCAGCCCCAGCATTTT. Amino acid sequence: CASSLADSNQPQHF.

This clonotype has at least ten counts. The rearrangement uses TRBV11-2 and TRBJ1-1, with D perhaps matching TRBD1 (6 bases). V lost 1 base and J lost 4, with 10 bases in between. The CDR3 spans 14 residues. Germline CDR1 and CDR2: SGHAT and FQNNGV. CDR3 nucleotide sequence: TGTGCCAGCAGCTTAGCAGCGGGGGCCACTGAAGCTTTCTTT. This codes for CASSLAAGATEAFF.

This clonotype was picked up a small number of times. The chain employs TRBV20-1 and TRBJ1-1, with 7 bases aligning to TRBD1. J lost 2 bases, V lost 3 bases, and 12 bases had no gene match. Per the germline V gene, CDR1 is DFQATT and CDR2 is SNEGSKA (reference sequence). CDR3 length: 16 residues. CDR3 DNA sequence: TGCAGTGCTAGGGTTTCAATTGGACAGGAAAACACTGAAGCTTTCTTT. This gives the protein CSARVSIGQENTEAFF.

The table lists this clonotype with many counts. The J gene is TRBJ1-2, the V gene TRBV12-3 or TRBV12-4, with D tentatively TRBD1 (5 bases). The V end was cut by 7 bases, the J end by 3 bases, with 18 bases between. The CDR3 extends over 15 amino acids. The CDR3 sequence: CASIGSVQGDYGYTF. The CDR3 bases are TGTGCCAGCATCGGGTCGGTCCAGGGAGACTATGGCTACACCTTC.

This clonotype was counted at least ten times. V usage is TRBV11-1 and J usage is TRBJ2-2; 7 bases fit TRBD1. The length of the CDR3 is 17 residues. Germline V gives CDR1 SGHAT, CDR2 FQDESV (reference sequence). Trimming took 4 bases from V and 4 from J; bases not matched to a gene: 12. In DNA, the CDR3 is TGTGCCAGCAGCTCTACCTACGACAGGGTAATCACCGGGGAGCTGTTTTTT. The encoded protein is CASSSTYDRVITGELFF.

This clonotype came up many times. The chain combines TRBV14 with TRBJ2-3, with 9 bases identical to TRBD2. V shed 3 bases, J shed 2 bases, and the junction held 3 bases outside the gene matches. The CDR3 sequence is 15 residues long. The germline V gene encodes CDR1 SGHDN and CDR2 FVKESK. CDR3 region: CASSQLAGITDTQYF. For the CDR3, the DNA is TGTGCCAGCAGCCAGCTAGCGGGGATCACAGATACGCAGTATTTT.

The sample holds a few counts of this clonotype. The rearrangement links TRBV6-5 to TRBJ2-5; D may correspond to TRBD1 or TRBD2 (5 bases each). This CDR3 has 13 residues. Germline values: CDR1 MNHEY, CDR2 SVGAGI. The germline V and J ends were trimmed by 6 bases and 5 bases, with 13 bases remaining between them. The CDR3 DNA reads TGTGCCAGCAGACGTCAGTGGGGGGAGACCCAGTACTTC. Its translation: CASRRQWGETQYF.